These T cell receptor beta chains were read from a single sample in a study of blood T cell repertoires in COVID-19. Measured with immunoSEQ multiplex PCR; TCRdb has only the in-frame clones, and not every one. This sample carries around 320,000 clones, approximately 90% of them seen once, and the ten largest clones take 2% to 3%. The sample comprised peripheral blood. Every receptor here comes from a man aged 18 to 29 with active or convalescent COVID-19. Each CDR3 is given without its conserved first and last residue.

ASSSGGRAQETQY,TRBV25-1
ASSLTGISGNTIY,TRBV5-6
ASSSFMGQGHYEQF,TRBV28
ASSFFGQGLNTEAF,TRBV27
ASSRLAVDEQF,TRBV5-1
ASSLTGLGEQY,TRBV27
ASSFGTLSTDTQY,TRBV5-1
ASSRDRRQPQH,TRBV11-2
ATSDPERGYT,TRBV24-1
ATRTSGRTYEQY,TRBV10-3
ASSFLAGAYEQY,TRBV11-2
ASSVTGARGSPLH,TRBV7-2
ASSLRRGMNTEAF,TRBV11-2
ASEGTSGRDSYEQY,TRBV28
ASSQASGIGELF,TRBV3-1/TRBV3-2
ASALGPMNTEAF,TRBV5-1
ASSPGGNYNEQF,TRBV11-2
ASRPGTDYGYT,TRBV5-1
ASSLITGGNEKLF,TRBV7-9
SVYQGTDNEQF,TRBV29-1
AGGVSNQPQH,TRBV2
SVGDRGHTEAF,TRBV29-1
ASLTGTSTDTQY,TRBV7-9
ASRAGVEAF,TRBV5-1
ASSWVGGGYNEQF,TRBV13
ASSSGQGGYT,TRBV6-1
ASSGTNYGYT,TRBV7-9
ASSEAGRGPYSNQPQH,TRBV6-1
ASSLGTGTGANTIY,TRBV7-9
ASSPSRGSGRYTDTQY,TRBV7-3
ASSMGQGGREKLF,TRBV4-1
ASSQDLGVGEQY,TRBV4-3
ASAGLGSNQPQH,TRBV19
ASSDNYNEQF,TRBV5-1
ASSQDGTGSVYT,TRBV14
ASSPASGDSPLH,TRBV25-1
ASSSLGAGVVSEAF,TRBV5-1
ASSPAQNEDNEQF,TRBV27
ASRRGTDSGNTIY,TRBV4-1
ASRLRGAAGYEQY,TRBV5-1